The 15 T cell receptor beta chains listed next were all sequenced from one sample in a study of Ad26.COV2.S vaccination and SARS-CoV-2 variants. The treatment: some 19 received Ad26.COV2.S at low or high dose, single or two shots; about 5 received placebo; per-sample allocation not given. Day 63 following the first vaccine or placebo injection was when the samples were taken. Assay used: immunoSEQ multiplex PCR; TCRdb lists only in-frame clones, some missing. The sample has some 410,000 clones, over 80% seen once. Material: peripheral blood, obtained in a trial of Ad26.COV2.S vaccine versus placebo. Every receptor here comes from a person between 18 and 65 years old who received the Ad26.COV2.S COVID-19 vaccine or a placebo.

The J gene is TRBJ2-7, the V gene TRBV27; TRBD1 agrees at 10 bases. Germline V gene lookup returns CDR1 MNHEY and CDR2 SMNVEV (reference sequence). There are 16 residues in the CDR3. V lost 8 bases and J lost 0; bases outside the gene matches: 10. CDR3 loop: CASAKGRDRGSYEQYF. CDR3 DNA sequence: TGTGCCAGCGCCAAAGGTCGGGACAGGGGCTCCTACGAGCAGTACTTC.

The V and J genes are TRBV30 and TRBJ2-2; D is possibly TRBD2 (6 bases). V was trimmed by 5 bases and J by 1 base, leaving 14 bases between them. Germline CDR1 is GTSNPN and CDR2 is SVGIG (reference sequence). This CDR3 has 15 amino acids. The chain's CDR3 is CAWGGWRVNTGELFF. The CDR3 DNA reads TGTGCCTGGGGGGGGTGGAGGGTGAACACCGGGGAGCTGTTTTTT.

The V gene is TRBV12-3 or TRBV12-4, the J gene TRBJ1-1; 7 bases line up with TRBD1. Trimming removed 9 bases from V and 10 bases from J; junction bases left unmatched: 11. The CDR3 consists of 12 residues. The CDR3 DNA reads TGTGCCAGTCGACAGGGCCTCATTCCAGCTTTCTTT. Its protein product is CASRQGLIPAFF.

The chain employs TRBV6-6 and TRBJ1-1, with 7 bases matching TRBD1. The V segment lost 7 bases and the J segment 5 bases; nucleotides outside the gene matches: 10. This CDR3 has 14 residues. Germline CDR1 reads MNHNY; CDR2 reads SVGAGI (reference sequence). The DNA for the CDR3 is TGTGCCAGCATCAAGGAGGGGGCAGGAACTGAAGCTTTCTTT. This encodes CASIKEGAGTEAFF.

The chain joins TRBV20-1 to TRBJ1-1; no firm D call. This CDR3 spans 11 amino acids. The germline CDR1 and CDR2 sequences are DFQATT and SNEGSKA (reference sequence). V dropped 5 bases and J dropped 8 bases, with 12 bases sitting between them. The CDR3 DNA follows: TGCAGTGCTTCCACCTACTTGGAAGCTTTCTTT. This translates into CSASTYLEAFF.

The chain carries TRBV20-1 and TRBJ2-4; D may be TRBD1 (6 bases). Germline V gives CDR1 DFQATT, CDR2 SNEGSKA (reference sequence). V lost 3 bases, J lost 2 bases, and 11 bases lay in between. This CDR3 contains 14 residues. The CDR3 loop is CSASKQGTKNIQYF. The CDR3 DNA reads as TGCAGTGCTAGTAAACAGGGTACCAAAAACATTCAGTACTTC.

In the case of this clone: A read error may produce the germline difference seen at one junction end. The V and J genes are TRBV5-5 and TRBJ1-1; D is unresolved. The CDR3 runs 14 residues. From germline, CDR1 is SGHKS and CDR2 YYEKEE (reference sequence). CDR3 amino acids: CRRSLYTEYTEAFF. The CDR3, as DNA: TGCCGCCGAAGCCTTTATACAGAATACACTGAAGCTTTCTTT.

The J gene is TRBJ2-4, the V gene TRBV4-3; 8 bases align to TRBD1. The V and J ends lost 0 bases and 0 bases, in that order; junction bases with no gene match: 19. CDR3 size: 22 residues. Germline-derived CDR1 and CDR2 are LGHNA and YSLEER. CDR3 DNA sequence: TGCGCCAGCAGCCAAGATACCCCCACGACAGGGGTCGCCGAACTAGCCAAAAACATTCAGTACTTC. Amino acids: CASSQDTPTTGVAELAKNIQYF.

The chain links TRBV7-2 to TRBJ2-3; TRBD2 is a possible D gene (5 bases). Germline V gene sequence: CDR1 SGHTA, CDR2 FQGNSA. The CDR3 is 14 amino acids. V lost 0 bases and J lost 4, with 8 bases in between. CDR3 DNA: TGTGCCAGCAGCTTAGCCCCCGGGGCAGATACGCAGTATTTT. It specifies CASSLAPGADTQYF.

A remark on this clone: This CDR3 is also generated by other DNA sequences in the sample. V is TRBV6-5 and J is TRBJ1-1; no clear D. Per germline, CDR1 MNHEY and CDR2 SVGAGI. V was shortened by 8 bases and J by 3 bases, with 4 bases between the two germline ends. The CDR3 contains 10 residues. CDR3 residues: CASSYTEAFF. The CDR3 region has the DNA TGTGCCAGCTCCTACACTGAAGCTTTCTTT.

V usage is TRBV7-8 and J usage is TRBJ2-2; 12 bases are a match to TRBD2. Germline V gene lookup returns CDR1 SGHVS and CDR2 FQNEAQ. The CDR3 contains 17 residues. Trimming cost V 5 bases and J 1 base; bases outside gene matches: 5. CDR3 region: CASSHGLAGMNTGELFF. The CDR3 bases are TGTGCCAGCAGCCACGGACTAGCGGGGATGAACACCGGGGAGCTGTTTTTT.

The gene calls are TRBV5-1 and TRBJ1-2; the D gene is possibly TRBD1 (6 bases). V was trimmed by 4 bases and J by 2 bases, leaving 12 bases between them. The CDR3 covers 14 residues. Germline V gene sequence: CDR1 SGHRS, CDR2 YFSETQ. The CDR3 loop reads CASSPQDRNYGYTF. For the CDR3, the DNA is TGCGCCAGCAGCCCACAGGACAGAAACTATGGCTACACCTTC. The full variable domain, completed using reference TRBV5-1 and TRBJ1-2, is KAGVTQTPRYLIKTRGQQVTLSCSPISGHRSVSWYQQTPGQGLQFLFEYFSETQRNKGNFPGRFSGRQFSNSRSEMNVSTLELGDSALYLCASSPQDRNYGYTFGSGTRLTVV.

DNA for the CDR3: TGTGCCAGCAGCCCCAGGACTAGCGGGGGGTCCGGACCCTACAATGAGCAGTTCTTC. As protein: CASSPRTSGGSGPYNEQFF. The chain couples TRBV3-1 (or the pseudogene TRBV3-2) to TRBJ2-1, with 14 bases aligning to TRBD2. CDR3 length equals 19 residues. After removal of 4 bases from V and 2 bases from J, the junction contained 10 bases not matched to a gene. Germline CDR1 reads LGHDT; CDR2 reads YNNKEL (reference sequence).

The rearrangement joins TRBV19 to TRBJ1-2; 9 bases line up with TRBD1. Germline-derived CDR1 and CDR2 are LNHDA and SQIVND (reference sequence). The CDR3 consists of 15 residues. V lost 4 bases, J lost 3 bases, and 6 bases stayed unmatched. This CDR3 reads CASSTPGQGHYGYTF. The CDR3 nucleotides are TGTGCCAGTAGTACTCCGGGACAGGGTCACTATGGCTACACCTTC.

The chain combines TRBV7-8 with TRBJ2-7; D not resolved. Trimming shortened V by 1 base and J by 3 bases, and 25 bases separated the two germline ends. The V gene's germline CDR1 is SGHVS and CDR2 FQNEAQ. CDR3 length equals 19 residues. Written as DNA, the CDR3 is TGTGCCAGCAGCTTAGTGAGATTAGTTGGGCAGGTAGAATTCTACGAGCAGTACTTC. Amino acid sequence: CASSLVRLVGQVEFYEQYF.